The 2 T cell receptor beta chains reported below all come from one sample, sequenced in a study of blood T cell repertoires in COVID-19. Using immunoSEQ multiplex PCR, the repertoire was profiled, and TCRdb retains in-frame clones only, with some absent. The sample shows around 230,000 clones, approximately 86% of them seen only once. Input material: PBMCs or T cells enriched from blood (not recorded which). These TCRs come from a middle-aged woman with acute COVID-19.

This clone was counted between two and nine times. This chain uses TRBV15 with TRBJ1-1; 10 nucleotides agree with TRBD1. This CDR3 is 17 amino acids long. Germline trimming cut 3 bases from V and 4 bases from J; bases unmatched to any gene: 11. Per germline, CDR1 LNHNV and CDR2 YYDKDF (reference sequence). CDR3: CATSSPLNWTGGTEAFF. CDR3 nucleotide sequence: TGTGCCACCAGCAGTCCCTTAAATTGGACAGGGGGCACTGAAGCTTTCTTT.

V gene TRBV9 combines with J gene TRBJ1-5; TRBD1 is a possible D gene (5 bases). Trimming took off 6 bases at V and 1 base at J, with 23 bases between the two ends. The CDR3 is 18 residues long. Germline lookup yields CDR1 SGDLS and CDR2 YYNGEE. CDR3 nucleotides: TGTGCCAGCACCAAAGACCACCGGGGGGAGGGGAGCAATCAGCCCCAGCATTTT. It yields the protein CASTKDHRGEGSNQPQHF.